Included here is one TCR beta chain sequence, with context. This specimen comes from a study of blood T cell repertoires in COVID-19. Looking at the study overall: The analysed material was cDNA or gDNA that came from T cells, B-cell-depleted T cells, or PBMCs.

Original methodology: Estimation of nucleated cell counts was performed using reference gene primer amplification. Assay: immunoSEQ multiplex PCR; the TCRdb copy retains only in-frame clones and omits some. V, J and clone size are those of that table, while D and trimming were read from the DNA. The table lists 300,000 to 400,000 clones, around 88% of them singletons, with 7.1% in the top ten. The V and J ends lost 2 bases and 4 bases respectively, with 15 bases between them. CDR1 is SGHRS and CDR2 is YFSETQ in the germline V gene. This CDR3 contains 15 residues. Sequences were obtained from peripheral blood. V is TRBV5-1 and J is TRBJ1-1; maybe TRBD1 (6 bases). This clonotype was sampled from a woman aged 55-75 years with COVID-19, enrolled during active disease. The CDR3 coding sequence is TGCGCCAGCAGCTTTTGGACAGCTCCGACCACTGAAGCTTTCTTT. It encodes CASSFWTAPTTEAFF.